This TCR beta chain was recorded in a study of T-cell reconstitution after alpha-beta-depleted transplantation in children. Overall study findings and caveats: T-cell numbers and diversity one year post-transplant derived largely from freshly generated T cells. The high TCRbeta diversity at day 60 in some patients came from surviving recipient T cells and thymic progenitors. Several hundred expanded graft clones reportedly were the source of alpha-beta T cells about two months after transplant.

The V gene's germline CDR1 is LGHDT and CDR2 YNNKEL (reference sequence). This CDR3 has 15 residues. Between the trimmed V and J ends, which lost 0 bases and 7 bases, there was a span of 13 bases. Unique molecular identifiers were incorporated into the prepared TCRbeta library. TCRdb passed the PCR reads through MiXCR, listing each CDR3 protein once. The sample comprises some 440,000 distinct CDR3 sequences, about 16% of which are singletons, and just under 30% rests with the top ten. As regards this clonotype: Its antigen is unknown.

The gene calls are TRBV3-1 and TRBJ2-1; weak D call: TRBD2 (6 bases). The specimen was PBMCs, mostly from graft donor cells, collected 360 days after TCRalphabeta/CD19-depleted stem cell transplant. This sequence was found in a boy under two years old who had a stem cell transplant for Wiskott-Aldrich syndrome, so the T cells may come from the graft donor. The CDR3 spells CASSQDGRGLNEQFF. The CDR3, as DNA: TGTGCCAGCAGCCAAGACGGCCGGGGGTTGAATGAGCAGTTCTTC.